This TCR beta chain was documented in a study of cytomegalovirus exposure and HLA in healthy donors. In the study overall: Ancestry clustering placed 81% of under 450 genotyped donors in the Caucasian-associated cluster. Whole-study findings and limits: With further analysis later on, most CMV-associated TCR beta chains appeared HLA-restricted. Altogether, about 160 TCR beta chains were recorded as cytomegalovirus-associated.

Both 60 Vbeta primers and 13 Jbeta primers went into the PCR. Sequencing used immunoSEQ multiplex PCR; TCRdb keeps in-frame clones, though not all of them. The sample carries approximately 160,000 clones, more than 70% recorded once. Remarks on this clone: Antigen specificity is unknown.

The receptor was derived from a male donor in good health and CMV-seronegative. Sequencing was carried out using PBMCs.

In DNA form, the CDR3 reads TGTGCCAGCAGCCCCCAGGGGGGTGAGACCCAGTACTTC. Its protein product is CASSPQGGETQYF. V usage is TRBV7-2 and J usage is TRBJ2-5; the D gene is possibly TRBD1 (7 bases). Germline V lookup: CDR1 SGHTA, CDR2 FQGNSA. V was shortened by 5 bases and J by 5 bases, with 12 bases between the two germline ends. This CDR3 comprises 13 residues.